This record looks at one T cell receptor (beta chain) sequence and its context. Its antigen remains unidentified. The sample comes from a study of blood T cells in healthy people across ages. Notes on the study in general: A strong correlation was found between TCR beta diversity and the percentage of naive T cells. It was the long-lived donors that had more naive CD4+ cells and higher diversity than aged donors.

Trimming took 4 bases from V and 6 from J, leaving 19 bases between them. From germline, CDR1 is SEHNR and CDR2 FQNEAQ (reference sequence). This CDR3 is 16 amino acids long. Each donor supplied roughly 9.2 milliliters of peripheral blood. Sample-barcoded 5' priming and a J-beta primer mix drove a second PCR of about 6 to 12 cycles. TCRdb re-called the 5' RACE reads with MiXCR, one entry per CDR3 protein. The data contain around 1,800,000 distinct CDR3 sequences, 30% to 40% of them seen just once; the ten biggest clones take up under 25%. The specimen was blood. The chain links TRBV7-9 to TRBJ2-1; maybe TRBD2 (6 bases). The sequence was obtained from a human donor in good health. The chain's CDR3 is CASSWYIGAGGNEQFF. DNA for the CDR3: TGTGCCAGCAGCTGGTACATAGGGGCCGGGGGCAATGAGCAGTTCTTC.